This TCR beta chain was obtained from a study of identical twins. Template switching created a universal primer site, and the cDNA included unique molecular identifiers. TCRdb re-analysed the 5' RACE reads in MiXCR, keeping a single row per CDR3 protein. This sample has roughly 490,000 distinct CDR3 sequences; roughly an eighth occur once, and the top ten carry approximately 1%. The CDR3 has 16 residues. From germline, CDR1 is SGHVS and CDR2 FQNEAQ. V was clipped by 5 bases and J by 4 bases; unmatched bases: 7. In this sample, this clonotype turned up many times. Its antigen is unidentified. Regarding the study as a whole: Conclusions leaned on cross-sectional statistical analysis and did not track the same donors over time. The study found that models underestimated out-of-frame TCR alpha sharing in monozygotic twins.

These data also featured in a second study, about yellow fever vaccine responses in identical twins.

The sample was CD4+ T cells sorted from blood. The clonotype comes from a woman aged 18-35 years in good health. The chain joins TRBV7-8 to TRBJ2-1; 11 bases map to TRBD2. The CDR3 DNA reads TGTGCCAGCAGCCTATCGACTAGCGGGAATTACAATGAGCAGTTCTTC. It codes for CASSLSTSGNYNEQFF.